This T cell receptor (beta chain) derives from a study of T-cell memory formation after mild COVID-19. On the study more broadly: TCR clusters were mostly confined to one donor each.

Whole-study results and caveats: There were some responding clones in pre-infection memory, which suggested that cross-reactive memory had joined.

Concerning this clonotype: Its antigen is not identified.

Each CDR3 protein gets one entry after TCRdb re-called the 5' RACE reads with MiXCR. The table records approximately 210,000 distinct CDR3 sequences, roughly 27% of them present only once. The ends were cut back, 7 bases at V and 1 base at J, with 10 bases in the middle. In germline, CDR1 is SGHRS, CDR2 YFSETQ. CDR3 length: 13 amino acids. The rearrangement joins TRBV5-1 to TRBJ2-3; D not certain. The source material was PBMCs or a T cell subset sorted from them (not recorded which). This receptor was obtained from an adult woman who had mild COVID-19 (a few samples of this study predate the infection). Cell type and time point are not known. CDR3: CASCPVGTDTQYF. CDR3 bases: TGCGCCAGCTGTCCAGTCGGCACAGATACGCAGTATTTT.